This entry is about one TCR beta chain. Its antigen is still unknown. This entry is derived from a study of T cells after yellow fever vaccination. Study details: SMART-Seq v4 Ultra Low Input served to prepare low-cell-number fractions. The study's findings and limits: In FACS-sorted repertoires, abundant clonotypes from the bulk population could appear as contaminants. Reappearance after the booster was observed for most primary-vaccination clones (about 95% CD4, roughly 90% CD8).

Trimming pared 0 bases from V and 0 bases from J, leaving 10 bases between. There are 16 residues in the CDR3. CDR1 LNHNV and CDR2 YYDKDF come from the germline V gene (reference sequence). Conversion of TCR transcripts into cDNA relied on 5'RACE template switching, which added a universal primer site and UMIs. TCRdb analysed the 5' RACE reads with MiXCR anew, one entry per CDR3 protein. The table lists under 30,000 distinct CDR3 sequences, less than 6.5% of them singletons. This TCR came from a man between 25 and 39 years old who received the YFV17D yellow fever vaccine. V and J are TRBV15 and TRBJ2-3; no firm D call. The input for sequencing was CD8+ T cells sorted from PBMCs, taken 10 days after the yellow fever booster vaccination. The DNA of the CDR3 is TGTGCCACCAGCAGAGATCTTCAGTCTAGCACAGATACGCAGTATTTT. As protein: CATSRDLQSSTDTQYF.